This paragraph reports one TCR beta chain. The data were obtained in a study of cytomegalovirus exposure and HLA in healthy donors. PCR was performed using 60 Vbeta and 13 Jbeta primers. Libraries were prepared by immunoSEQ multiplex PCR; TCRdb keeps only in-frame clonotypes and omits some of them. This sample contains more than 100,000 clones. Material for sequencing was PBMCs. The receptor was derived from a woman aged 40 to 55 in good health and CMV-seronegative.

The CDR3 coding sequence is TGTGCCACCATTAGCGGGTTCTCCACAGATACGCAGTATTTT. Protein: CATISGFSTDTQYF. This sequence joins TRBV28 and TRBJ2-3; TRBD2 aligns across 7 bases. The CDR3 sequence is 14 residues long. The germline gives CDR1 MDHEN, CDR2 SYDVKM. V lost 10 bases to trimming and J lost 2 bases; unmatched junction nucleotides: 9.